What follows describes a single T cell receptor beta chain. Trimming at V came to 7 bases and at J to 6 bases, leaving 6 bases not matched to a gene. Germline V gene sequence: CDR1 MNHEY, CDR2 SVGAGI. The CDR3 runs to 15 residues. Enrolled during active infection, Seattle patients were then followed longitudinally. The sample originates from a study of blood T cell repertoires in COVID-19. Study in general: Sites across the United States, Italy and Spain contributed samples from acute and convalescent COVID-19. Sources were T cells, B-cell-depleted T cells, or PBMCs; the material itself was cDNA or gDNA.

As originally analysed: Reference gene primer amplification yielded estimated nucleated cell counts. The data were produced by immunoSEQ multiplex PCR, yet TCRdb's version contains in-frame clones alone and is incomplete. The V and J calls and the clone size are those of that table, but D and trimming were determined from the DNA. The sample contains 150,000 to 170,000 clones, around 83% of which appear only once. The TCR comes from a woman aged 55-75 years with COVID-19, enrolled during active disease. This chain uses TRBV6-5 with TRBJ1-6; 10 bases align to TRBD1. The sequenced material came from peripheral blood. The CDR3 is CASTLDRGPNSPLHF. In nucleotides, the CDR3 is TGTGCCAGCACCCTCGACAGGGGGCCTAATTCACCCCTCCACTTT.